Detailed here is one T cell receptor (beta chain). Its target is not known. Produced via immunoSEQ multiplex PCR; TCRdb's table is partial and in-frame only. Here the sample spans a few thousand clones, roughly nine tenths being singletons. CDR3 size: 16 residues. Between the trimmed V and J ends, which lost 8 bases and 1 base, there was a span of 15 bases. Germline loops: CDR1 LNHNV, CDR2 YYDKDF (reference sequence). The sample is drawn from a study of follicular helper T cells after annual influenza vaccination. Overall study: Sampling occurred days 0, 7 and 28 after each influenza vaccination. Findings and caveats of the study: Rare clonotypes were missed; only about 10-22% of cells gave TCRB. Successive annual vaccinations recalled a recurrent oligoclonal ICOS+CD38+ cTfh response with influenza-specific clonotypes.

Time point denoted: 2013-2014 season, 7 days after vaccination. The rearrangement uses TRBV15 and TRBJ2-6; TRBD1 might be the D (5 bases). The sample here was CXCR5+ CD38- circulating T follicular helper cells from blood, taken 7 days after influenza vaccination. As for subset: circulating Tfh, non-naive CD4+CXCR5+PD-1+ (ICOS+CD38+ or ICOS-CD38-). This clonotype originated in an adult who received the influenza vaccine. The DNA for the CDR3 is TGTGCCACCTCCTCCGGACAACAATCTGGGGCCAACGTCCTGACTTTC. It translates to CATSSGQQSGANVLTF.